The next 28 T cell receptor beta chains were all read from a single sample in a study of blood T cell repertoires in COVID-19. Clones were read by immunoSEQ multiplex PCR, and TCRdb kept only the in-frame ones, dropping some. The sample carries roughly 61,000 clones, about 70% recorded once. The sequenced sample was peripheral blood. The receptors originated from a woman in her 70s with acute or convalescent COVID-19.

V usage is TRBV5-5 and J usage is TRBJ1-2; 7 nucleotides line up with TRBD1. The V segment lost 4 bases and the J segment 4 bases; nucleotides outside the gene matches: 10. The CDR3 has 15 residues. CDR1 and CDR2 from the germline V gene are SGHKS and YYEKEE (reference sequence). The CDR3 nucleotides read TGTGCCAGCAGCCCGGACGGCAGGGGGGTCTATGGCTACACCTTC. This sequence encodes CASSPDGRGVYGYTF.

The CDR3 DNA reads TGTGCCAGCAGCTTAGAGGGGACAGGGTCTAATCAGCAGTACGTC. Its protein is CASSLEGTGSNQQYV. This rearrangement joins TRBV7-6 to TRBJ2-7, with TRBD1 matching 9 bases. The CDR3 extends over 15 amino acids. Trimming at V came to 1 base and at J to 8 bases, leaving 9 bases not matched to a gene. Per the germline V gene, CDR1 is SGHVS and CDR2 is FNYEAQ.

The CDR3 DNA sequence: TGTGCCAGCGGGCCCGGGACAGTCTACGAGCAGTACTTC. Translation gives CASGPGTVYEQYF. The J gene is TRBJ2-7, the V gene TRBV11-2; TRBD1 aligns across 7 bases. The CDR3 is 13 residues long. V shed 8 bases, J shed 3 bases, and the junction held 7 bases outside the gene matches. Germline V gene lookup returns CDR1 SGHAT and CDR2 FQNNGV. Looking up the rest from reference TRBV11-2 and TRBJ2-7 gives the full variable domain: EAGVAQSPRYKIIEKRQSVAFWCNPISGHATLYWYQQILGQGPKLLIQFQNNGVVDDSQLPKDRFSAERLKGVDSTLKIQPAKLEDSAVYLCASGPGTVYEQYFGPGTRLTVT.

This clone occurred a few times. Here the CDR3 DNA reads TGTGCCAGCAGCCCGGGGGTACCTGGCTACACCTTC. Translation: CASSPGVPGYTF. The genes are TRBV7-9 and TRBJ1-2; TRBD1 might be the D (5 bases). This CDR3 is 12 amino acids long. The V and J ends lost 5 bases and 7 bases respectively, with 11 bases between them. CDR1 is SEHNR and CDR2 is FQNEAQ in the germline V gene (reference sequence).

This sequence joins TRBV6-5 and TRBJ1-1; D is perhaps TRBD1 (6 bases). Trimming removed 10 bases from V and 6 bases from J, with 12 bases in between. Looked up from germline, CDR1 is MNHEY and CDR2 is SVGAGI. The CDR3 is 11 amino acids. CDR3 in amino acids: CATFRGSEAFF. The DNA for the CDR3 is TGTGCCACTTTCAGGGGTTCTGAAGCTTTCTTT.

The chain uses TRBV5-1 and TRBJ1-4, with D maybe TRBD1 (6 bases). Per the germline V gene, CDR1 is SGHRS and CDR2 is YFSETQ. V was trimmed by 2 bases and J by 8 bases, leaving 13 bases between them. CDR3 length: 14 residues. CDR3 residues: CASSLGGGGEKLFF. CDR3 DNA: TGCGCCAGCAGCTTAGGGGGTGGAGGCGAAAAACTGTTTTTT.

The chain has TRBV11-3 and TRBJ2-1; D remains ambiguous. The CDR3 is 15 residues long. The V gene lost 0 bases and the J gene lost 0 bases, with 6 bases spanning the gap. In germline, CDR1 is SGHNT, CDR2 YENEEA. CDR3: CASSLEWSSYNEQFF. CDR3 nucleotide sequence: TGTGCCAGCAGCTTAGAATGGAGCTCCTACAATGAGCAGTTCTTC.

The V call is TRBV25-1, the J call TRBJ2-7; no definite D call. Trimming cost V 3 bases and J 7 bases, with 13 bases left between them. The CDR3 is 13 amino acids. Per germline, CDR1 MGHDK and CDR2 SYGVNS. The CDR3 DNA reads as TGTGCCAGCAGTGACCCCCTGGGCGCAGAGCAGTACTTC. Translated: CASSDPLGAEQYF.

This clone was observed a few times. This chain joins TRBV5-1 and TRBJ1-6; 12 bases are a match to TRBD1. Germline loops: CDR1 SGHRS, CDR2 YFSETQ. The CDR3 covers 18 residues. Trimming removed 0 bases from V and 9 bases from J; junction bases left unmatched: 10. The CDR3 is CASSLGEGQGARSSPLHF. The CDR3 bases are TGCGCCAGCAGCTTGGGAGAGGGACAGGGGGCCAGGAGTTCACCCCTCCACTTT.

The J gene is TRBJ1-6, the V gene TRBV19; no clear D. The CDR3 is 14 residues long. The V and J ends lost 4 bases and 0 bases respectively, with 4 bases between them. Germline V lookup: CDR1 LNHDA, CDR2 SQIVND (reference sequence). The chain's CDR3 is CASSSSSYNSPLHF. In DNA form, the CDR3 reads TGTGCCAGTAGTAGCAGCTCCTATAATTCACCCCTCCACTTT.

The chain couples TRBV10-3 to TRBJ1-5; D might be TRBD1 (5 bases). The ends were cut back, 3 bases at V and 4 bases at J, with 10 bases in the middle. Germline values: CDR1 ENHRY, CDR2 SYGVKD. The CDR3 extends over 14 amino acids. The CDR3 DNA is TGTGCCATCAGTGAACTACAGGAAAATCAGCCCCAGCATTTT. Protein sequence: CAISELQENQPQHF.

The V call is TRBV7-9, the J call TRBJ2-3, with TRBD1 identical over 10 bases. The CDR3 runs 15 residues. Trimming removed 5 bases from V and 4 bases from J; junction bases left unmatched: 6. CDR1 is SEHNR and CDR2 is FQNEAQ in the germline V gene (reference sequence). CDR3 DNA: TGTGCCAGCAGCCAAATGGGACAGGGGCCAGATACGCAGTATTTT. It codes for CASSQMGQGPDTQYF.

The gene calls are TRBV9 and TRBJ2-2; D ambiguous. The CDR3 has 13 amino acids. Germline V gene data show CDR1 as SGDLS and CDR2 as YYNGEE. Trimming cost V 0 bases and J 8 bases, with 8 bases left between them. This CDR3 reads CASSVEHYGELFF. CDR3 sequence (DNA): TGTGCCAGCAGCGTAGAGCATTATGGGGAGCTGTTTTTT.

The sample holds one count of this clone. The rearrangement uses TRBV7-3 and TRBJ2-3; perhaps TRBD2 as D (5 bases). Germline V gene data show CDR1 as SGHTA and CDR2 as FQGTGA. Trimming removed 0 bases from V and 9 bases from J, with 10 bases in between. The CDR3 runs to 13 residues. The CDR3 region has the DNA TGTGCCAGCAGCTTAACGGGAGAGGGAACGCAGTATTTT. As protein: CASSLTGEGTQYF.

The chain couples TRBV29-1 to TRBJ1-2; 9 bases fit TRBD1. The CDR3 contains 13 residues. Per germline, CDR1 SQVTM and CDR2 ANQGSEA. V shed 7 bases, J shed 13 bases, and the junction held 16 bases outside the gene matches. The CDR3 protein is CSATAGTGIRGTF. The CDR3 DNA reads TGCAGCGCCACTGCCGGGACAGGGATTCGCGGCACCTTC.

The V call is TRBV10-1, the J call TRBJ1-1; no definite D call. Germline-derived CDR1 and CDR2 are WNHNN and SYGVQD (reference sequence). V dropped 4 bases and J dropped 5 bases, with 11 bases sitting between them. CDR3 size: 13 residues. The CDR3 loop reads CASSAGRPTEAFF. The CDR3 DNA sequence: TGCGCCAGCAGTGCGGGGAGACCTACTGAAGCTTTCTTT.

The rearrangement links TRBV5-1 to TRBJ2-2, with 8 positions matching TRBD1. This CDR3 region has 14 residues. Germline CDR1 SGHRS, CDR2 YFSETQ. V lost 4 bases and J lost 8; bases outside the gene matches: 7. The DNA of the CDR3 is TGCGCCAGCAGCCTGGACAGGGTGTTTGGGGAGCTGTTTTTT. Translated, it gives CASSLDRVFGELFF.

This clone has a handful of counts. The CDR3 sequence: CAISEQVSTMNTEAFF. CDR3 DNA: TGTGCCATCAGTGAGCAGGTTTCTACCATGAACACTGAAGCTTTCTTT. The V call is TRBV10-3, the J call TRBJ1-1; the D is unclear. Trimming removed 2 bases from V and 0 bases from J, with 13 bases in between. The CDR3 has 16 amino acids. Germline CDR1 and CDR2: ENHRY and SYGVKD.

V is TRBV9 and J is TRBJ2-5; 9 positions agree with TRBD1. Germline-derived CDR1 and CDR2 are SGDLS and YYNGEE. The CDR3 is 16 residues long. J lost 5 bases, V lost 4 bases, and 12 bases had no gene match. CDR3 DNA sequence: TGTGCCAGCAGCCCACAGGGACAGGGCCGAGGCGAGACCCAGTACTTC. Its translation: CASSPQGQGRGETQYF.

This clone showed up just once. The rearrangement uses TRBV14 and TRBJ1-2; 7 nucleotides align to TRBD1. Unmatched junction bases numbered 4, after V lost 1 base and J lost 5 bases. The CDR3 totals 14 residues. Germline-derived CDR1 and CDR2 are SGHDN and FVKESK. The CDR3: CASSQARGRYGYTF. CDR3 sequence (DNA): TGTGCCAGCAGCCAAGCGAGGGGGCGGTATGGCTACACCTTC.

The chain has TRBV10-2 and TRBJ2-2, with D tentatively TRBD2 (5 bases). CDR3 size: 13 residues. V gave up 7 bases and J gave up 7 bases, with 13 bases separating them. Germline assignment: CDR1 WSHSY and CDR2 SAAADI. CDR3 DNA: TGCGCCAGCAAGGAGGAAAAGGGCGGGGAGCTGTTTTTT. As protein: CASKEEKGGELFF.

This clone was seen a handful of times. The J gene is TRBJ1-5, the V gene TRBV7-8; D gene unclear. The CDR3 extends over 15 amino acids. Germline CDR1 reads SGHVS; CDR2 reads FQNEAQ. V lost 3 bases, J lost 6 bases, and 15 bases lay in between. This chain's CDR3 is CASSLFWGGSQPQHF. CDR3 coding DNA: TGTGCCAGCAGCTTGTTTTGGGGTGGGAGTCAGCCCCAGCATTTT.

This clone showed up just once. The gene calls are TRBV21-1 and TRBJ2-7; the DNA was not used to check the table's D call, TRBD2. TRBV21-1 is shown as a pseudogene. This CDR3 spans 17 amino acids. For the CDR3, the DNA is TGTGCCAGCAGCAAACCACCGAGTCGATCGGGTCCCTACGAGCAGTACGTC. Amino acid sequence: CASSKPPSRSGPYEQYV.

This chain's CDR3 is CASSGLGQGEGYTF. Here the CDR3 DNA reads TGTGCCAGCAGTGGGCTGGGACAGGGGGAGGGCTACACCTTC. The chain is built from TRBV27 and TRBJ1-2, with 11 nucleotides matching TRBD1. CDR3 length: 14 amino acids. Per germline, CDR1 MNHEY and CDR2 SMNVEV (reference sequence). The trim removed 5 bases at V and 8 bases at J, leaving 7 bases unmatched.

The chain is built from TRBV6-5 and TRBJ2-1, with D tentatively TRBD1 (7 bases). The V and J ends lost 5 bases and 5 bases respectively, with 16 bases between them. CDR3 length: 15 residues. Germline-derived CDR1 and CDR2 are MNHEY and SVGAGI. The CDR3 DNA sequence: TGTGCCAGCAGTACCCGACAGGGACTCAACAATGAGCAGTTCTTC. The encoded protein is CASSTRQGLNNEQFF.

V and J are TRBV30 and TRBJ2-2, with a possible D match to TRBD1 (6 bases). This CDR3 contains 15 residues. Germline CDR1 and CDR2: GTSNPN and SVGIG (reference sequence). V was pared by 0 bases and J by 7 bases, with 15 bases between. The CDR3 sequence: CAWSVGAGVSGELFF. CDR3 DNA sequence: TGTGCCTGGAGTGTGGGGGCAGGGGTTAGCGGGGAGCTGTTTTTT.

The V call is TRBV2, the J call TRBJ1-5; unclear D gene. V lost 3 bases and J 8 bases, leaving 14 bases between the germline ends. Germline V gene data show CDR1 as SNHLY and CDR2 as FYNNEI. The CDR3 runs 14 residues. Written as DNA, the CDR3 is TGTGCCAGCAGTGAGCGGGGTAGCGATAAGCCCCAGCATTTT. It translates to CASSERGSDKPQHF.

This clone came up a few times. The CDR3, as DNA: TGTGCCACCAGCAGAGATGGTCGGGGGGATTTTAGCAATCAGCCCCAGCATTTT. The encoded protein is CATSRDGRGDFSNQPQHF. The genes are TRBV15 and TRBJ1-5, with D perhaps TRBD1 (5 bases). The CDR3 has 18 amino acids. The V end lost 0 bases, the J end lost 0 bases, and 15 bases lay between the germline ends. CDR1 is LNHNV, CDR2 YYDKDF, per germline (reference sequence).